Below are 24 T cell receptor beta chains sequenced from a single sample in a study of technical replicates of blood from four donors. Libraries were prepared by immunoSEQ multiplex PCR; TCRdb keeps only in-frame clonotypes and omits some of them. The profile covers about 97,000 clones, with 96% appearing a single time and about 0.35% taken by the ten largest. Sample: T cells isolated from PBMCs. The source is a human donor in good health.

V is TRBV30 and J is TRBJ2-7; D is possibly TRBD2 (6 bases). Germline CDR1 and CDR2: GTSNPN and SVGIG (reference sequence). V was cut by 3 bases and J by 7 bases, with 16 bases left in between. The CDR3 runs to 13 residues. In nucleotides, the CDR3 is TGTGCCTGGAGCGTGGGGGGTTTGGGAGAGCAGTACTTC. Translation: CAWSVGGLGEQYF.

This chain joins TRBV5-6 and TRBJ2-2, with D possibly matching TRBD2 (6 bases). Per the germline V gene, CDR1 is SGHDT and CDR2 is YYEEEE. The CDR3 spans 12 residues. V dropped 7 bases and J dropped 6 bases, with 10 bases sitting between them. Written as DNA, the CDR3 is TGTGCCAGCCGTTGGGGGGCCGGGGAGCTGTTTTTT. This gives the protein CASRWGAGELFF.

The genes are TRBV7-3 and TRBJ2-5; TRBD2 matches 8 bases. The ends lost 5 bases at V and 1 base at J; junction bases unmatched: 3. CDR3 length equals 14 residues. The germline V gene has CDR1 SGHTA and CDR2 FQGTGA. CDR3 DNA: TGTGCCAGCAGCGTCACTAGCGGCCAAGAGACCCAGTACTTC. Protein: CASSVTSGQETQYF.

The V and J genes are TRBV2 and TRBJ1-2, with 10 bases identical to TRBD1. After removal of 8 bases from V and 6 bases from J, the junction contained 9 bases not matched to a gene. This CDR3 spans 14 amino acids. Germline-derived CDR1 and CDR2 are SNHLY and FYNNEI. The CDR3, as DNA: TGTGCCAGCCGGCCCGGGACAGGGGAAAATGGCTACACCTTC. Amino acid sequence: CASRPGTGENGYTF.

The CDR3 sequence is CASSPGTGENEKLFF. The CDR3 bases are TGTGCCAGCAGCCCCGGGACAGGCGAGAATGAAAAACTGTTTTTT. V usage is TRBV2 and J usage is TRBJ1-4; 8 bases agree with TRBD1. With V trimmed by 6 bases and J by 5 bases, 8 bases remained unmatched. Per germline, CDR1 SNHLY and CDR2 FYNNEI. This CDR3 is 15 amino acids long.

This rearrangement joins TRBV18 to TRBJ1-5; a possible D gene is TRBD1 (6 bases). The CDR3 spans 15 residues. The germline gives CDR1 KGHSH, CDR2 LQKENI. The V end lost 6 bases, the J end lost 3 bases, and 15 bases lay between the germline ends. DNA for the CDR3: TGTGCCAGCTCGAGGGACACCTACTACAATCAGCCCCAGCATTTT. This encodes CASSRDTYYNQPQHF.

V usage is TRBV29-1 and J usage is TRBJ1-1; TRBD1 might be the D (6 bases). The germline gives CDR1 SQVTM, CDR2 ANQGSEA. This CDR3 is built from 11 residues. Trimming left V 5 bases short and J 3 bases short, with 7 bases between. The CDR3 is CSVQGHTEAFF. The CDR3 region has the DNA TGCAGCGTTCAGGGGCACACTGAAGCTTTCTTT.

V is TRBV2 and J is TRBJ1-1; 9 bases match TRBD1. CDR3 size: 16 residues. The V gene end was trimmed by 2 bases and the J gene end by 3 bases; junction bases not matched to a gene: 7. The V gene's germline CDR1 is SNHLY and CDR2 FYNNEI. CDR3 bases: TGTGCCAGCAGTGAAACAGGGGGCGTTTTGGACACTGAAGCTTTCTTT. It yields the protein CASSETGGVLDTEAFF.

The rearrangement links TRBV28 to TRBJ2-7, with TRBD2 identical over 7 bases. The CDR3 has 13 residues. CDR1 MDHEN and CDR2 SYDVKM come from the germline V gene. Trimming took 4 bases from V and 3 from J; bases not matched to a gene: 3. CDR3 region: CASSSGTIYEQYF. CDR3 coding DNA: TGTGCCAGCAGTTCCGGGACTATCTACGAGCAGTACTTC.

The V call is TRBV29-1, the J call TRBJ1-4, with TRBD1 matching over 8 bases. Germline CDR1 SQVTM, CDR2 ANQGSEA. With 6 bases clipped from V and 11 bases from J, the junction kept 11 bases outside the gene matches. The CDR3 loop spans 13 amino acids. The CDR3, as DNA: TGCAGCGTCGCCTTAATAGACAGGGGCAAACTGTTTTTT. It codes for CSVALIDRGKLFF.

The V gene is TRBV6-1, the J gene TRBJ1-3; no clear D gene. The CDR3 spans 14 residues. V was trimmed by 5 bases and J by 2 bases, leaving 10 bases between them. The germline V gene has CDR1 MNHNS and CDR2 SASEGT. CDR3 in DNA: TGTGCCAGCAGTCTAAAGTTCACTGGAAACACCATATATTTT. This gives the protein CASSLKFTGNTIYF.

V and J are TRBV30 and TRBJ1-2; TRBD1 matches 9 bases. Germline CDR1 and CDR2: GTSNPN and SVGIG (reference sequence). Trimming took 7 bases from V and 4 from J; bases not matched to a gene: 7. CDR3 size: 13 residues. The CDR3 loop is CASGTGSFYGYTF. CDR3 coding DNA: TGTGCCTCGGGGACAGGGAGCTTCTATGGCTACACCTTC.

The V gene is TRBV19, the J gene TRBJ2-7, with TRBD1 identical over 8 bases. The CDR3 is made up of 17 amino acids. Germline V lookup: CDR1 LNHDA, CDR2 SQIVND (reference sequence). The V and J ends lost 5 bases and 1 base, in that order; junction bases with no gene match: 13. The CDR3 here is CASSPGGSQGASYEQYF. The DNA of the CDR3 is TGTGCCAGTAGTCCCGGGGGCTCGCAGGGGGCATCCTACGAGCAGTACTTC.

This clone was seen a single time. The chain employs TRBV29-1 and TRBJ2-4; 9 bases fit TRBD1. V dropped 7 bases and J dropped 7; count of bases not matched to a gene: 17. This CDR3 comprises 16 residues. Germline CDR1 reads SQVTM; CDR2 reads ANQGSEA. CDR3 region: CSAGSGTGRGKNIQYF. The CDR3 DNA sequence: TGCAGCGCGGGGTCCGGGACAGGGAGGGGTAAGAACATTCAGTACTTC. The whole variable domain, filled in from reference TRBV29-1 and TRBJ2-4, reads SAVISQKPSRDICQRGTSLTIQCQVDSQVTMMFWYRQQPGQSLTLIATANQGSEATYESGFVIDKFPISRPNLTFSTLTVSNMSPEDSSIYLCSAGSGTGRGKNIQYFGAGTRLSVL.

The V and J genes are TRBV5-1 and TRBJ1-1, with a tentative D call TRBD1 (5 bases). The CDR3 is 15 amino acids. Germline CDR1 SGHRS, CDR2 YFSETQ. With 0 bases removed from V and 1 base from J, the gap between germline ends came to 10 bases. CDR3: CASSLAPGGNTEAFF. The CDR3 DNA is TGCGCCAGCAGCTTGGCACCCGGGGGGAACACTGAAGCTTTCTTT. The full variable domain, with the rest looked up from reference TRBV5-1 and TRBJ1-1, is KAGVTQTPRYLIKTRGQQVTLSCSPISGHRSVSWYQQTPGQGLQFLFEYFSETQRNKGNFPGRFSGRQFSNSRSEMNVSTLELGDSALYLCASSLAPGGNTEAFFGQGTRLTVV.

V usage is TRBV5-4 and J usage is TRBJ1-1, with D tentatively TRBD1 (5 bases). This CDR3 is 16 amino acids long. V lost 4 bases and J 1 base, leaving 17 bases between the germline ends. The germline CDR1 and CDR2 sequences are SGHNT and YYREEE (reference sequence). The CDR3 bases are TGTGCCAGCAGCCAACCAAATACAGGTCCGAACACTGAAGCTTTCTTT. It codes for CASSQPNTGPNTEAFF.

The chain joins TRBV13 to TRBJ1-2, with D possibly being TRBD1 (5 bases). CDR3 length equals 12 residues. V lost 5 bases, J lost 4 bases, and 8 bases lay in between. Per germline, CDR1 PRHDT and CDR2 FYEKMQ (reference sequence). CDR3 bases: TGTGCCAGCAGCAGACAGACCTATGGCTACACCTTC. It translates to CASSRQTYGYTF. Full variable domain (rest looked up from reference TRBV13 and TRBJ1-2): AAGVIQSPRHLIKEKRETATLKCYPIPRHDTVYWYQQGPGQDPQFLISFYEKMQSDKGSIPDRFSAQQFSDYHSELNMSSLELGDSALYFCASSRQTYGYTFGSGTRLTVV.

DNA for the CDR3: TGTGCCAGCAGCCCCGGGACAGGGTATGGGAACACTGAAGCTTTCTTT. Protein: CASSPGTGYGNTEAFF. The V call is TRBV6-4, the J call TRBJ1-1; 9 positions agree with TRBD1. The CDR3 spans 16 residues. J was trimmed by 1 base and V by 6 bases; bases with no gene match: 9. The V gene's germline CDR1 is MRHNA and CDR2 SNTAGT.

The V and J genes are TRBV7-9 and TRBJ2-3; 14 positions match TRBD2. With V trimmed by 6 bases and J by 5 bases, 4 bases remained unmatched. Germline V CDR1 and CDR2: SEHNR, FQNEAQ (reference sequence). The CDR3 has 15 residues. The CDR3 is CASRPGLAGGDTQYF. CDR3 nucleotide sequence: TGTGCCAGCAGGCCTGGACTAGCGGGAGGAGATACGCAGTATTTT.

This chain connects TRBV5-4 to TRBJ2-5, with 7 bases aligning to TRBD2. CDR3 length equals 16 residues. Germline loops: CDR1 SGHNT, CDR2 YYREEE (reference sequence). The junction had 11 bases not matched to a gene; V was cut back by 4 bases and J by 2 bases. The CDR3 loop is CASSDRGAGSQETQYF. DNA for the CDR3: TGTGCCAGCAGCGATAGAGGAGCGGGGTCGCAAGAGACCCAGTACTTC.

The chain has TRBV2 and TRBJ1-5; D is possibly TRBD1 (5 bases). This CDR3 has 15 residues. The V and J ends lost 7 bases and 1 base respectively, with 14 bases between them. Germline values: CDR1 SNHLY, CDR2 FYNNEI. CDR3: CASMALDTSNQPQHF. The CDR3 DNA is TGTGCCAGCATGGCCTTGGACACCAGCAATCAGCCCCAGCATTTT.

CDR3: CASSLGAGDPYEQYF. CDR3 in DNA: TGTGCCAGCAGCTTGGGTGCAGGGGACCCTTACGAGCAGTACTTC. The chain is built from TRBV7-2 and TRBJ2-7; tentatively, D is TRBD1 (6 bases). This CDR3 has 15 amino acids. The germline V and J ends were trimmed by 3 bases and 4 bases, with 16 bases remaining between them. CDR1 is SGHTA and CDR2 is FQGNSA in the germline V gene. Filled out from reference TRBV7-2 and TRBJ2-7, the complete variable domain reads GAGVSQSPSNKVTEKGKDVELRCDPISGHTALYWYRQSLGQGLEFLIYFQGNSAPDKSGLPSDRFSAERTGGSVSTLTIQRTQQEDSAVYLCASSLGAGDPYEQYFGPGTRLTVT.

The chain carries TRBV5-4 and TRBJ2-3; D is unresolved. Deletions cut 3 bases from V and 4 bases from J, with 9 bases between. CDR3 length equals 13 residues. Germline CDR1 is SGHNT and CDR2 is YYREEE (reference sequence). CDR3 residues: CASSSRVADTQYF. The DNA of the CDR3 is TGTGCCAGCAGCTCCCGAGTGGCAGATACGCAGTATTTT.

This clone was detected only once. V usage is TRBV23-1 and J usage is TRBJ1-2; 9 bases line up with TRBD1. TRBV23-1 is recorded as an ORF, its role being uncertain. V shed 2 bases, J shed 3 bases, and the junction held 16 bases outside the gene matches. CDR3 length equals 19 residues. CDR3: CASSQEGETGGAWYYGYTF. The CDR3 DNA reads TGCGCCAGCAGTCAAGAAGGGGAGACAGGGGGTGCATGGTACTATGGCTACACCTTC.